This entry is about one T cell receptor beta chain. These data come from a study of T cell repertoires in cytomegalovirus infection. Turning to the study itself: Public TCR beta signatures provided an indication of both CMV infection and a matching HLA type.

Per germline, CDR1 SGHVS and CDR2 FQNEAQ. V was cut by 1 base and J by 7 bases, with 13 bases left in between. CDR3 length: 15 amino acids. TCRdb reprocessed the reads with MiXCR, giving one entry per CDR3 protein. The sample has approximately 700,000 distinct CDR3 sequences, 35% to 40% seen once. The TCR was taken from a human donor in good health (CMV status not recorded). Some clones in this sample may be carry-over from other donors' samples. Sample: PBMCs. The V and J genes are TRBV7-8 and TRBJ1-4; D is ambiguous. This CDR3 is CASSLGRGEGEKLFF. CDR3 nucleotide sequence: TGTGCCAGCAGCTTAGGGCGGGGAGAAGGTGAAAAACTGTTTTTT.